These 5 T cell receptor beta chains were sequenced from one sample in a study of blood T cell repertoires in COVID-19. Assay: immunoSEQ multiplex PCR; the TCRdb copy retains only in-frame clones and omits some. The sample holds about 140,000 clones; approximately 79% are singletons and the top ten take under 4.5%. The sequenced material came from peripheral blood. The receptors here all came from a man in his sixties with acute or convalescent COVID-19.

The chain joins TRBV10-3 to TRBJ1-1; 7 bases fit TRBD1. The germline V gene encodes CDR1 ENHRY and CDR2 SYGVKD. This CDR3 is 13 amino acids long. J lost 3 bases, V lost 10 bases, and 8 bases had no gene match. CDR3 bases: TGTGCCACCGCACAGGGGATGGACACTGAAGCTTTCTTT. This encodes CATAQGMDTEAFF.

This clone turned up a few times. The J gene is TRBJ1-1, the V gene TRBV7-8, with D tentatively TRBD1 (5 bases). CDR1 and CDR2 (germline): SGHVS, FQNEAQ. This CDR3 comprises 14 residues. The ends were cut back, 1 base at V and 4 bases at J, with 10 bases in the middle. As DNA, the CDR3 is TGTGCCAGCAGCTTAGGGGGGACTAGCACTGAAGCTTTCTTT. This codes for CASSLGGTSTEAFF.

This chain links TRBV18 with TRBJ1-1; 10 bases fit TRBD1. Germline V gene lookup returns CDR1 KGHSH and CDR2 LQKENI. This CDR3 region has 13 residues. J gave up 12 bases and V 3 bases, and 7 bases lay outside the gene matches. The CDR3 DNA is TGTGCCAGCTCACCCGGGACAGGGGTAAGAACTTTCTTT. Its translation: CASSPGTGVRTFF.

Here the CDR3 reads CASSQGPATNEKLFF. CDR3 in DNA: TGCGCCAGCAGCCAAGGGCCAGCAACTAATGAAAAACTGTTTTTT. This chain links TRBV4-1 with TRBJ1-4; D ambiguous. With 1 base removed from V and 0 bases from J, the gap between germline ends came to 6 bases. This CDR3 region has 15 residues. The germline CDR1 and CDR2 sequences are MGHRA and YSYEKL.

The CDR3, as DNA: TGTGCCAGCAGCCAAGATTTGAGGGCAGGGGGCGAGCAGTACTTC. Its protein product is CASSQDLRAGGEQYF. V gene TRBV3-1 (or the pseudogene TRBV3-2) combines with J gene TRBJ2-7; TRBD1 matches 7 bases. This CDR3 spans 15 amino acids. The germline CDR1 and CDR2 sequences are LGHDT and YNNKEL (reference sequence). The trim removed 0 bases at V and 6 bases at J, leaving 8 bases unmatched.